The 9 T cell receptor beta chains given below trace back to one sample, sequenced in a study of blood T cell repertoires in COVID-19. Assay used: immunoSEQ multiplex PCR; TCRdb lists only in-frame clones, some missing. Among about 140,000 clones listed, 84% were seen once. The sequenced sample was peripheral blood. The source is a man aged 25 to 40 with COVID-19, enrolled during active disease.

The chain recombines TRBV19 with TRBJ1-4; maybe TRBD1 (6 bases). CDR1 is LNHDA and CDR2 is SQIVND in the germline V gene (reference sequence). V was trimmed by 10 bases and J by 10 bases, leaving 19 bases between them. The CDR3 length is 13 residues. CDR3 nucleotides: TGTGCCACCCGCCCAGGGGAGGGCGGAAAACTGTTTTTT. Encoded protein: CATRPGEGGKLFF.

This chain joins TRBV24-1 and TRBJ2-1, with D possibly being TRBD2 (5 bases). CDR3 size: 15 residues. Germline loops: CDR1 KGHDR, CDR2 SFDVKD. V lost 5 bases, J lost 2 bases, and 12 bases lay in between. CDR3 protein: CATSVGDGPYNEQFF. The CDR3 DNA sequence: TGTGCCACCAGTGTGGGAGACGGGCCCTACAATGAGCAGTTCTTC.

This chain connects TRBV5-6 to TRBJ2-1; 10 nucleotides align to TRBD2. Germline V gene sequence: CDR1 SGHDT, CDR2 YYEEEE. Trimming cost V 3 bases and J 9 bases; bases outside gene matches: 12. The CDR3 extends over 16 amino acids. CDR3 amino acids: CASSWASGRASFEQFF. DNA for the CDR3: TGTGCCAGCAGCTGGGCAAGCGGGAGGGCTTCCTTTGAGCAGTTCTTC. The full variable domain, its missing parts supplied by reference TRBV5-6 and TRBJ2-1, is DAGVTQSPTHLIKTRGQQVTLRCSPKSGHDTVSWYQQALGQGPQFIFQYYEEEERQRGNFPDRFSGHQFPNYSSELNVNALLLGDSALYLCASSWASGRASFEQFFGPGTRLTVL.

The V gene is TRBV9, the J gene TRBJ2-7, with TRBD2 matching over 8 bases. In germline, CDR1 is SGDLS, CDR2 YYNGEE. This CDR3 has 15 amino acids. V was clipped by 8 bases and J by 6 bases; unmatched bases: 16. The CDR3: CASNISPSGRGEQYF. In DNA form, the CDR3 reads TGTGCCAGTAACATATCGCCCAGCGGGAGAGGCGAGCAGTACTTC.

This chain links TRBV28 with TRBJ2-5, with D perhaps matching TRBD2 (6 bases). CDR3 length: 15 residues. V lost 5 bases and J 3 bases, leaving 16 bases between the germline ends. The germline gives CDR1 MDHEN, CDR2 SYDVKM. In DNA, the CDR3 is TGTGCCAGCAGTAGTAGCGGAGCAAGAAAAGAGACCCAGTACTTC. It specifies CASSSSGARKETQYF.

This chain links TRBV30 with TRBJ1-6; no reliable D call. The CDR3 covers 16 residues. The germline CDR1 and CDR2 sequences are GTSNPN and SVGIG (reference sequence). V dropped 1 base and J dropped 3 bases, with 13 bases sitting between them. This CDR3 reads CAWSGGTTNYNSPLHF. The CDR3 nucleotides are TGTGCCTGGAGTGGGGGTACGACTAACTATAATTCACCCCTCCACTTT.

V usage is TRBV28 and J usage is TRBJ1-5; D may be TRBD1 (5 bases). The ends were cut back, 2 bases at V and 5 bases at J, with 10 bases in the middle. Germline values: CDR1 MDHEN, CDR2 SYDVKM. CDR3 length equals 14 residues. DNA of the CDR3: TGTGCCAGCAGTTTACGACAGTTGGATCAGCCCCAGCATTTT. This sequence encodes CASSLRQLDQPQHF.

The rearrangement links TRBV27 to TRBJ2-7; 8 nucleotides line up with TRBD2. The CDR3 spans 15 residues. The J segment lost 4 bases and the V segment lost 5 bases, leaving 10 bases of the junction unmatched. In germline, CDR1 is MNHEY, CDR2 SMNVEV (reference sequence). CDR3 bases: TGTGCCAGCAGTCGCCCTGGGAGCGGGAGATACGAGCAGTACTTC. Translation: CASSRPGSGRYEQYF.

The chain is built from TRBV4-3 and TRBJ2-7, with 11 bases aligning to TRBD2. CDR3 size: 16 residues. The germline V gene encodes CDR1 LGHNA and CDR2 YSLEER. J was trimmed by 4 bases and V by 1 base; bases with no gene match: 6. In DNA form, the CDR3 reads TGCGCCAGCAGCCAAGGCCTCCTAGCGGGGGGTTACGAGCAGTACTTC. Encoded protein: CASSQGLLAGGYEQYF.